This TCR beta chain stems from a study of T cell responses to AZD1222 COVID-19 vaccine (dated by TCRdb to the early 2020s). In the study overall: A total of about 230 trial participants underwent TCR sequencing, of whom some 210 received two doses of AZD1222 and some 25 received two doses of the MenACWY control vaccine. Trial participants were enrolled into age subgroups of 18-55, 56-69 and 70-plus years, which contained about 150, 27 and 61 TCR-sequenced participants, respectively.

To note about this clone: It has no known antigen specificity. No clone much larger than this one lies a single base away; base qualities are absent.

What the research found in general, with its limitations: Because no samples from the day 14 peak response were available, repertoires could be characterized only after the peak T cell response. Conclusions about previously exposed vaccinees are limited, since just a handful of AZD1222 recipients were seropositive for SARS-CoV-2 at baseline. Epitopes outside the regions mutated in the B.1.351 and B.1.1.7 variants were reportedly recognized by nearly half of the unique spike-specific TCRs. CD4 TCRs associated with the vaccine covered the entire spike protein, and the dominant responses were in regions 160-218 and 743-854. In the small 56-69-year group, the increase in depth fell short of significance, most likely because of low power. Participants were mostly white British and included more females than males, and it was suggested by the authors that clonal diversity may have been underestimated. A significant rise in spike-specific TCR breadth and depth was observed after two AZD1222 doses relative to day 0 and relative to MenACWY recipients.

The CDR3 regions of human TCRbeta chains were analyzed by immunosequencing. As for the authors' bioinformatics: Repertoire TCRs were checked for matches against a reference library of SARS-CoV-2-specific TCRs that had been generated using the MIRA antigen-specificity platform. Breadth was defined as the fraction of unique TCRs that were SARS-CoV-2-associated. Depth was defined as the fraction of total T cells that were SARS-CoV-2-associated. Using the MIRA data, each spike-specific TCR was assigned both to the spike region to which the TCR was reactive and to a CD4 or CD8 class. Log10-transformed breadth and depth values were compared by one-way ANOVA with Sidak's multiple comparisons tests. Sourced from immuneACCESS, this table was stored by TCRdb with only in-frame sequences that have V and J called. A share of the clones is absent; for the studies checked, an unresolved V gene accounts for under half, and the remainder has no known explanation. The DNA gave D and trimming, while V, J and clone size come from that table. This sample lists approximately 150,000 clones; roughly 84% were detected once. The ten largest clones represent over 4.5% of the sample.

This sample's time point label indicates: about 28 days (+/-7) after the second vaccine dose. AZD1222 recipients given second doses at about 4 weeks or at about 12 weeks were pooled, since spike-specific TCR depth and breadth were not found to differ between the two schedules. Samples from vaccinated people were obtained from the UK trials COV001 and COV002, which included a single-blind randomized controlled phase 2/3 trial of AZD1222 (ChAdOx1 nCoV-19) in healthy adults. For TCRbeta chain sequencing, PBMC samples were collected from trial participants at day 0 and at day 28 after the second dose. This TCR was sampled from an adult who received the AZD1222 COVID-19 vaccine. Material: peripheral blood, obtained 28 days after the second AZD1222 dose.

CDR3 reads: CASSEMGGADYGYTF. DNA sequence: TGTGCCAGCAGTGAAATGGGGGGAGCCGACTATGGCTACACCTTC. The V gene is TRBV6-1 and the J gene is TRBJ1-2; tentative D gene TRBD1, with 5 bases matching. From its cysteine to its phenylalanine, the CDR3 spans 15 amino acids. Only the CDR3 DNA is retained, 45 bases long and in frame from the first base. V sheds 2 bases and J sheds 3 bases, leaving 13 bases between their ends. According to the germline V gene, CDR1 reads MNHNS and CDR2 reads SASEGT.